The 28 T cell receptor beta chains in this list originate from one sample, sequenced in a study of a mutant IDH1 vaccine in newly diagnosed glioma. What these receptors recognize is not known. TCRdb's copy holds only in-frame clones and misses some; the assay was immunoSEQ multiplex PCR. The sample holds roughly 32,000 clones, around nine tenths seen once. Regarding time point: week 47, end of study. One vaccine dose held 300 ug of mutant IDH1 20-mer peptide and came with topical imiquimod. The sample consisted of PBMCs, taken from a glioma patient whose treatment included an IDH1 peptide vaccine. The receptors originated from a woman between 25 and 40 years old with glioma.

The V gene is TRBV2, the J gene TRBJ1-2; 7 bases match TRBD1. CDR3 length: 13 amino acids. Germline CDR1 is SNHLY and CDR2 is FYNNEI. Trimming took 7 bases from V and 7 from J; bases not matched to a gene: 9. The CDR3 DNA reads TGTGCCAGCAAGGGGCAGGGGGATCGTGGCTACACCTTC. Its translation: CASKGQGDRGYTF.

The chain joins TRBV18 to TRBJ2-3; D not resolved. The CDR3 extends over 15 amino acids. The V end lost 3 bases, the J end lost 2 bases, and 12 bases lay between the germline ends. CDR1 and CDR2 from the germline V gene are KGHSH and LQKENI. CDR3 amino acids: CASSPSLPSTDTQYF. The CDR3 DNA reads as TGTGCCAGCTCACCCTCACTTCCATCCACAGATACGCAGTATTTT.

The chain couples TRBV6-6 to TRBJ1-3; D is unclear. The CDR3 extends over 14 amino acids. Germline values: CDR1 MNHNY, CDR2 SVGAGI (reference sequence). Trimming took off 0 bases at V and 1 base at J, with 4 bases between the two ends. This chain's CDR3 is CASSYSTSGNTIYF. CDR3 DNA: TGTGCCAGCAGTTACTCGACTTCTGGAAACACCATATATTTT.

The gene calls are TRBV18 and TRBJ2-1; the match to TRBD2 covers 16 bases. This CDR3 has 17 amino acids. Germline trimming cut 6 bases from V and 6 bases from J; bases unmatched to any gene: 8. CDR1 KGHSH and CDR2 LQKENI come from the germline V gene. The CDR3 DNA follows: TGTGCCAGCTCCGCCGGGACTAGCGGGGGGGTTGTCAATGAGCAGTTCTTC. This sequence encodes CASSAGTSGGVVNEQFF.

The chain couples TRBV27 to TRBJ2-7; D unclear. Germline loops: CDR1 MNHEY, CDR2 SMNVEV (reference sequence). The CDR3 length is 15 residues. V was clipped by 0 bases and J by 2 bases, with 11 bases between them. Here the CDR3 reads CASSLSPRTPYEQYF. DNA of the CDR3: TGTGCCAGCAGTTTATCCCCTAGGACCCCCTACGAGCAGTACTTC.

This clone was seen only once. The chain combines TRBV6-4 with TRBJ1-1; the D gene is possibly TRBD1 (6 bases). Germline V lookup: CDR1 MRHNA, CDR2 SNTAGT. The CDR3 extends over 15 amino acids. V lost 6 bases and J 4 bases, leaving 18 bases between the germline ends. For the CDR3, the DNA is TGTGCCAGCAGACCCTTAACAGGGAGCGGCACTGAAGCTTTCTTT. Its protein is CASRPLTGSGTEAFF.

The V gene is TRBV7-9, the J gene TRBJ1-5; D ambiguous. The V gene's germline CDR1 is SEHNR and CDR2 FQNEAQ (reference sequence). V was clipped by 1 base and J by 7 bases, with 8 bases between them. CDR3 length: 13 residues. Here the CDR3 DNA reads TGTGCCAGCAGCTTAGAAGCGAGGCAGCCCCAGCATTTT. As protein: CASSLEARQPQHF.

The chain is built from TRBV9 and TRBJ2-7, with TRBD1 as a possible D gene (7 bases). The CDR3 is made up of 14 amino acids. The germline gives CDR1 SGDLS, CDR2 YYNGEE. Trimming took off 3 bases at V and 2 bases at J, with 12 bases between the two ends. DNA for the CDR3: TGTGCCAGCAGCGGCGGGACAGCACCCTACGAGCAGTACTTC. Its translation is CASSGGTAPYEQYF.

V usage is TRBV7-9 and J usage is TRBJ2-2; D unclear. CDR3 size: 12 residues. Trimming cost V 5 bases and J 6 bases, with 7 bases left between them. Germline V gene lookup returns CDR1 SEHNR and CDR2 FQNEAQ (reference sequence). Written as DNA, the CDR3 is TGTGCCAGCAGCGGGTGGTCCGGGGAGCTGTTTTTT. Protein: CASSGWSGELFF. Together with reference TRBV7-9 and TRBJ2-2, the CDR3 gives the full variable domain: DTGVSQNPRHKITKRGQNVTFRCDPISEHNRLYWYRQTLGQGPEFLTYFQNEAQLEKSRLLSDRFSAERPKGSFSTLEIQRTEQGDSAMYLCASSGWSGELFFGEGSRLTVL.

The genes are TRBV6-1 and TRBJ2-7; tentatively, D is TRBD1 (6 bases). Germline CDR1 MNHNS, CDR2 SASEGT. Trimming pared 6 bases from V and 4 bases from J, leaving 16 bases between. The CDR3 runs 14 residues. This CDR3 reads CASRGQGSNYEQYF. The CDR3 bases are TGTGCCAGCAGGGGTCAGGGGTCGAATTACGAGCAGTACTTC.

The rearrangement joins TRBV9 to TRBJ2-1; D remains unclear. Per the germline V gene, CDR1 is SGDLS and CDR2 is YYNGEE. This CDR3 contains 14 residues. Trimming left V 0 bases short and J 4 bases short, with 8 bases between. CDR3 in amino acids: CASSVAQAYNEQFF. The CDR3 DNA reads TGTGCCAGCAGCGTAGCCCAGGCATACAATGAGCAGTTCTTC.

CDR3: CAWSTGYNEQFF. In DNA form, the CDR3 reads TGTGCCTGGAGTACAGGTTACAATGAGCAGTTCTTC. The chain carries TRBV30 and TRBJ2-1; a possible D gene is TRBD1 (5 bases). Trimming pared 2 bases from V and 4 bases from J, leaving 6 bases between. The CDR3 spans 12 residues. Germline V gene lookup returns CDR1 GTSNPN and CDR2 SVGIG (reference sequence).

The chain carries TRBV5-1 and TRBJ1-5; D not resolved. The CDR3 extends over 13 amino acids. V was shortened by 5 bases and J by 4 bases, with 10 bases between the two germline ends. The germline V gene encodes CDR1 SGHRS and CDR2 YFSETQ. CDR3 nucleotide sequence: TGCGCCAGCAGTATAGGGAATAATCAGCCCCAGCATTTT. Its protein is CASSIGNNQPQHF. Full variable domain (remainder filled in from reference TRBV5-1 and TRBJ1-5): KAGVTQTPRYLIKTRGQQVTLSCSPISGHRSVSWYQQTPGQGLQFLFEYFSETQRNKGNFPGRFSGRQFSNSRSEMNVSTLELGDSALYLCASSIGNNQPQHFGDGTRLSIL.

The chain combines TRBV5-1 with TRBJ2-7; weak D call: TRBD2 (6 bases). Germline loops: CDR1 SGHRS, CDR2 YFSETQ. V lost 4 bases and J 6 bases, leaving 14 bases between the germline ends. This CDR3 contains 13 residues. DNA for the CDR3: TGCGCCAGCAGCCCCGTCGGGGGAGGCGAGCAGTACTTC. Translated, it gives CASSPVGGGEQYF.

This clone was observed a handful of times. DNA of the CDR3: TGTGCCAGCAGCTTGGCTGCCCACACAGATACGCAGTATTTT. This codes for CASSLAAHTDTQYF. This chain links TRBV5-4 with TRBJ2-3, with D unresolved. CDR3 length: 14 amino acids. The V and J ends lost 0 bases and 2 bases respectively, with 7 bases between them. CDR1 is SGHNT, CDR2 YYREEE, per germline (reference sequence).

This chain joins TRBV9 and TRBJ2-3; D gene ambiguous. Germline lookup yields CDR1 SGDLS and CDR2 YYNGEE. V was cut by 5 bases and J by 6 bases, with 22 bases left in between. There are 16 residues in the CDR3. CDR3 in amino acids: CASSSIRAPGADTQYF. The DNA for the CDR3 is TGTGCCAGCAGTTCCATCCGGGCCCCAGGCGCGGATACGCAGTATTTT. The whole variable domain, filled in from reference TRBV9 and TRBJ2-3, reads DSGVTQTPKHLITATGQRVTLRCSPRSGDLSVYWYQQSLDQGLQFLIQYYNGEERAKGNILERFSAQQFPDLHSELNLSSLELGDSALYFCASSSIRAPGADTQYFGPGTRLTVL.

This clone is a singleton in its sample. The rearrangement links TRBV4-2 to TRBJ1-5; TRBD1 agrees at 7 bases. Germline CDR1 reads LGHNA; CDR2 reads YNFKEQ. J was trimmed by 5 bases and V by 0 bases; bases with no gene match: 7. The CDR3 runs to 16 residues. CDR3 in DNA: TGTGCCAGCAGCCAAGATCGGGCAGGGGGGGATCAGCCCCAGCATTTT. Its translation is CASSQDRAGGDQPQHF.

This chain joins TRBV2 and TRBJ2-7; weak D call: TRBD1 (5 bases). V was clipped by 3 bases and J by 5 bases, with 5 bases between them. The CDR3 is 11 residues long. The V gene's germline CDR1 is SNHLY and CDR2 FYNNEI. The CDR3 DNA reads as TGTGCCAGCAGTGACAGGGACGAGCAGTACTTC. It translates to CASSDRDEQYF. Full variable domain (remainder filled in from reference TRBV2 and TRBJ2-7): EPEVTQTPSHQVTQMGQEVILRCVPISNHLYFYWYRQILGQKVEFLVSFYNNEISEKSEIFDDQFSVERPDGSNFTLKIRSTKLEDSAMYFCASSDRDEQYFGPGTRLTVT.

The chain has TRBV18 and TRBJ1-4, with D unclear. Trimming cost V 6 bases and J 8 bases, with 13 bases left between them. CDR3 length: 13 residues. Germline loops: CDR1 KGHSH, CDR2 LQKENI. The CDR3 DNA follows: TGTGCCAGCTCTCGAGAATCGGGCGAAAAACTGTTTTTT. This sequence encodes CASSRESGEKLFF.

This chain joins TRBV5-4 and TRBJ1-2, with D tentatively TRBD1 (5 bases). The germline V and J ends were trimmed by 4 bases and 4 bases, with 11 bases remaining between them. This CDR3 comprises 13 residues. Germline V gene lookup returns CDR1 SGHNT and CDR2 YYREEE (reference sequence). CDR3: CASSPDSLYGYTF. In DNA, the CDR3 is TGTGCCAGCAGCCCCGACAGCCTCTATGGCTACACCTTC.

V usage is TRBV5-4 and J usage is TRBJ1-1; weak D call: TRBD1 (5 bases). V lost 0 bases and J 1 base, leaving 10 bases between the germline ends. Germline V gene lookup returns CDR1 SGHNT and CDR2 YYREEE (reference sequence). This CDR3 spans 15 amino acids. CDR3 nucleotides: TGTGCCAGCAGCTTGGCCGGCAGGGCGAACACTGAAGCTTTCTTT. The encoded protein is CASSLAGRANTEAFF. Full variable domain (remainder filled in from reference TRBV5-4 and TRBJ1-1): ETGVTQSPTHLIKTRGQQVTLRCSSQSGHNTVSWYQQALGQGPQFIFQYYREEENGRGNFPPRFSGLQFPNYSSELNVNALELDDSALYLCASSLAGRANTEAFFGQGTRLTVV.

This clone has just one count. The rearrangement joins TRBV4-1 to TRBJ2-3, with a possible D match to TRBD2 (6 bases). The CDR3 is 15 residues long. V was pared by 4 bases and J by 6 bases, with 17 bases between. Germline CDR1 MGHRA, CDR2 YSYEKL. In nucleotides, the CDR3 is TGCGCCAGCAGCCCTGCCGGGAGCTGGGGGGATACGCAGTATTTT. It yields the protein CASSPAGSWGDTQYF.

This chain links TRBV6-6 with TRBJ1-5, with a tentative D call TRBD1 (5 bases). The CDR3 spans 13 residues. Trimming shortened V by 7 bases and J by 3 bases, and 10 bases separated the two germline ends. Germline CDR1 MNHNY, CDR2 SVGAGI (reference sequence). CDR3: CASTGDPNQPQHF. The CDR3 DNA reads TGTGCCAGCACGGGGGACCCCAATCAGCCCCAGCATTTT.

J is TRBJ1-1 and V is TRBV7-6, with D unclear. The germline gives CDR1 SGHVS, CDR2 FNYEAQ. V shed 2 bases and J shed 0 bases, with 7 bases lying between them. The CDR3 runs to 14 residues. The CDR3 DNA reads TGTGCCAGCAGCTTAAGAGAATTGAACACTGAAGCTTTCTTT. Amino acids: CASSLRELNTEAFF.

This clone was seen once. This rearrangement joins TRBV4-1 to TRBJ1-5; tentative D call: TRBD1 (5 bases). The CDR3 sequence is 17 residues long. Germline V gene sequence: CDR1 MGHRA, CDR2 YSYEKL. The germline V and J ends were trimmed by 4 bases and 2 bases, with 18 bases remaining between them. The chain's CDR3 is CASSRGARDGRNQPQHF. The CDR3 nucleotides read TGCGCCAGCAGCCGAGGGGCCAGGGATGGACGCAATCAGCCCCAGCATTTT.

The V gene is TRBV6-5, the J gene TRBJ1-1; the D gene is possibly TRBD1 (6 bases). V was trimmed by 5 bases and J by 0 bases, leaving 13 bases between them. The CDR3 is 15 amino acids. The germline gives CDR1 MNHEY, CDR2 SVGAGI. CDR3 in amino acids: CASSSGDILNTEAFF. As DNA, the CDR3 is TGTGCCAGCAGTAGTGGGGACATACTGAACACTGAAGCTTTCTTT.

The chain joins TRBV6-5 to TRBJ2-7; 7 bases are shared with TRBD2. The CDR3 spans 15 residues. The germline V gene encodes CDR1 MNHEY and CDR2 SVGAGI. Trimming took 10 bases from V and 5 from J; bases not matched to a gene: 17. The CDR3 region is CATTAEASGGHEQYF. In nucleotides, the CDR3 is TGTGCCACAACTGCTGAGGCTAGCGGAGGCCACGAGCAGTACTTC.

The gene calls are TRBV27 and TRBJ2-2; 13 nucleotides match TRBD2. Germline trimming cut 0 bases from V and 6 bases from J; bases unmatched to any gene: 7. The CDR3 is 18 residues long. Germline loops: CDR1 MNHEY, CDR2 SMNVEV (reference sequence). The CDR3 bases are TGTGCCAGCAGTTTATCACAACTAGCGGGGGGGCCAGCCGGGGAGCTGTTTTTT. Translation: CASSLSQLAGGPAGELFF.